This T cell receptor beta chain is drawn from a study of shared clonotypes between healthy human individuals. Repertoires were generated with immunoSEQ multiplex PCR, while TCRdb's copy carries only in-frame clones and drops some. The profile shows under 200,000 clones, approximately 95% of them singletons. CDR3 length equals 14 residues. Deletions cut 5 bases from V and 7 bases from J, with 17 bases between. The germline gives CDR1 MDHEN, CDR2 SYDVKM. This sequence was found in a woman aged 25 to 39 in good health. V gene TRBV28 combines with J gene TRBJ1-2; no clear D. Sequencing was performed on naive CD4+ T cells sorted from blood. Subset in this sample: CD45RA+ positively selected. Here the CDR3 reads CASSPSGMAGGYTF. CDR3 nucleotides: TGTGCCAGCAGTCCCAGTGGAATGGCTGGTGGCTACACCTTC.